This T cell receptor beta chain originates from a study of response to subunit inactivated influenza vaccine. This clonotype was observed a handful of times. MiXCR was run by TCRdb on the RT-PCR reads, yielding one entry per CDR3 protein. The repertoire has about 530,000 distinct CDR3 sequences, over 10% of them found once; the top ten carry under 15%. The sequences come from PBMCs from blood, collected 40 to 50 days after vaccination. The TCR comes from a man aged 50-59 years who received an inactivated influenza vaccine.

The CDR3 protein is CATKSAGGGSEQYF. In DNA, the CDR3 is TGTGCCACTAAGTCGGCAGGAGGAGGGTCCGAGCAGTACTTC. The V gene is TRBV2, the J gene TRBJ2-7; D may be TRBD2 (6 bases). The CDR3 is 14 amino acids. Germline assignment: CDR1 SNHLY and CDR2 FYNNEI. Deletions cut 10 bases from V and 6 bases from J, with 22 bases between.